This TCR beta chain was captured by sequencing in a study of cytomegalovirus exposure and HLA in healthy donors (dated by TCRdb to 2015 to 2018). For the wider study: In an earlier analysis of approximately 640 of the donors, 250 to 350 Gb of sequence data and 120 million or so unique TCR beta sequences from 150 million to 200 million T cells were reported. The later analysis used no new phenotypic data to find candidate immune exposures, relying instead on TCR beta sequences and their occurrence across donors. The T cell repertoires of under 750 subjects were profiled by immunosequencing and related to cytomegalovirus serostatus. Five DR-DQ haplotypes were handled as single units for association and clustering, since linkage in the cohort was strong. To study patterns of TCR occurrence, a later analysis re-analyzed previously published TCR beta repertoires from more than 550 donors and added high-resolution HLA genotyping. Both class I and class II loci were covered by HLA typing, at four-digit resolution. Among 300 to 500 genotyped donors of the cohort, an average of approximately 240,000 unique TCR beta nucleotide sequences was sequenced per donor, of which about 19% were non-productive. Among the roughly 390 genotyped donors, 75% to 90% belonged to the genetic ancestry cluster associated with self-reported Caucasian donors. In a later genetic analysis, genome-wide SNP genotypes for about three fifths of the 666 donors were used, and that subset was treated as a discovery cohort. In addition to the first cohort of 666 subjects, a separate validation cohort of approximately 110 different subjects was used. Every discovery cohort repertoire had been produced on one sequencing platform. To decide whether each TCR beta V gene segment behaved as functional or pseudogenic, an earlier analysis of approximately 600 of the donors relied on high-throughput TCR beta sequencing. Typing coverage varied by locus: about 620-630 donors for A, B, C, DRB1 and DQB1; around 560 for DQA1; around 610 for DPA1; fewer than 480 for DPB1. Donor age, sex, ethnicity and CMV serostatus were compiled together with the repertoire data. An early release that covered fewer than 800 HLA-typed donors contained around 300 gigabases of sequencing data and 85 million to 100 million unique TCR sequences. To predict cytomegalovirus infection status, the study combined high-throughput TCR immunosequencing, statistical association of individual TCRs with disease status, and machine learning. The study aimed to test whether signatures of past pathogen exposure could be identified by cataloging public T cell receptors.

CDR1 and CDR2 were assigned from the germline V gene as SGHTA and FQGNSA. The CDR3, from cysteine to phenylalanine, totals 15 residues. This entry keeps only the CDR3 DNA: 45 bases, framed from base 1. For this chain, trimming is 1 base at the V end and 5 bases at the J end, and the number of junction bases without a gene match is 8. A word on this clone: The clone's antigen remains unknown.

In total, just over 650 healthy bone marrow donors made up the cohort. At the time of sampling, every cohort member was nominally healthy, though immune exposures that went unrecorded were likely present. The donor was CMV seropositive and belonged to the group of 250 to 350 seropositive cohort members. Each donor provided a peripheral blood sample, and peripheral blood mononuclear cells were used for TCR beta sequencing. The Qiagen DNeasy Blood Extraction Kit was used to extract genomic DNA from the blood cell samples. Preparation of the library involved the immunoSEQ multiplex PCR assay. A mixture of 60 forward primers for TCR Vbeta segments and 13 reverse primers for TCR Jbeta segments was used in the multiplex PCR. The CDR3 region of rearranged TCR beta genes was amplified from genomic DNA with a multiplex PCR assay. The amplified TCR beta libraries were sequenced on the Illumina HiSeq System as 87-base-pair reads. The original methods were these. In a later analysis, some 80 million unique TCR beta chains were counted across the 650 to 750 repertoires, and roughly 11 million of these chains were shared by at least two donors. Raw reads were error-corrected and collapsed into unique sequences with a nearest-neighbor algorithm that merged closely related sequences to remove PCR and sequencing errors. V, D and J gene segments were assigned by aligning CDR3 sequences to IMGT reference sequences. For a sequence to be retained, a match of at least six nucleotides to both a V gene segment and a J gene segment was required. Rearrangements were called productive when the CDR3 lacked stop codons and stayed in frame with V and J; all others were non-productive. Following IMGT convention, CDR3 was defined as the stretch from the second conserved V-encoded cysteine to the conserved J-encoded phenylalanine. In an earlier analysis of more than 550 of the donors, sequences lacking an unambiguous match to a single V gene segment were excluded. An earlier analysis of 450 to 650 of the donors called V segments functional above 56.7% productive rearrangements and segregating when the between-donor standard deviation exceeded 5%. A statistical classification framework was built to diagnose cytomegalovirus status from the catalog of TCR beta chain sequences. A later analysis assigned V and J genes by comparing TCR nucleotide sequences with IMGT/GENE-DB human TR gene sequences. The TCRdist pipeline was used in a later analysis to assign CDR3 sequences and most-parsimonious VDJ recombination scenarios. A later analysis defined each TCR beta chain by its CDR3 amino acid sequence plus V-gene family, and excluded reads lacking a unique V-gene family. To address suspected cross-contamination and a sequencing artifact, a later analysis removed approximately 590 highly shared, low-generation-probability nucleotide sequences. For each public chain, a later analysis derived a clonal expansion index from normalized ranks of inferred template counts within each repertoire. A later analysis computed generation probabilities with a VDJ recombination model fitted to out-of-frame rearrangements, and checked the results against IGoR. In a later analysis, hypergeometric tests were used to score TCR-TCR, TCR-HLA and TCR-CMV co-occurrence, with a repertoire-size bias correction applied to TCR pairs. To estimate false discovery rates, a later analysis permuted the HLA or CMV assignments 20 times. In a later analysis, co-occurring TCRs were grouped using DBSCAN, with TCRdist sequence similarity added in when clustering inside HLA-allele-positive subsets. For co-occurrence clustering, repertoires with fewer than 30,000 or more than 120,000 public chains were excluded, along with roughly 5 repertoires with anomalous nucleotide sharing. The table comes from immuneACCESS by way of TCRdb, which keeps in-frame sequences with V and J called. Part of the clones is missing from these tables; in studies checked, under half for an unresolved V gene and the rest for unknown reasons. V and J calls and clone size are given by that table; D and trimming were obtained from the DNA. For this sample, the table gives about 88,000 clones. 5% to 6.5% of the sample goes to the ten largest clones.

General findings and caveats noted by the study authors: A further reported finding was that TCR beta sequences accurately predicted the HLA-A and HLA-B alleles for most subjects in the first cohort. A later analysis reported that several top co-occurrence clusters appeared linked to parvovirus B19, influenza, CMV and Epstein-Barr virus. The study gave a list of roughly 150 TCR beta chains associated with cytomegalovirus. According to a later analysis, TCR association rates differed among HLA loci, with DRB1 alleles showing the most associated TCRs and HLA-C alleles showing the fewest. In a later analysis, most CMV-associated TCR beta chains were found to appear HLA-restricted, with HLA associations seemingly driven largely by CMV exposure. In this cohort, only TCR beta chains were sequenced, and detectable features were limited by the absence of alpha or paired-chain data. Linkage disequilibrium might explain the correlated functional status among segregating V segments, but an unknown experimental factor could not be excluded. According to the authors, the approach could potentially be generalized to other disease states and immunological phenotypes. A later genetic analysis reported fewer N-insertions in productive TCRs among donors in an Asian-associated ancestry cluster than the roughly 700-donor mean. Across donors, most TCR sequences were observed very rarely, whereas some public TCRs were present in many individuals. Three of the identified cytomegalovirus-associated TCR beta chains were confirmed in vitro to be specific for cytomegalovirus antigens. The classifier was reported to diagnose cytomegalovirus status with high specificity and sensitivity in both the original and validation cohorts. Because HLA typing was unavailable for some donors at each locus, only the typed subset was used in association tests. The sequencing pipeline was judged likely to have produced a cluster of highly shared sequence variants as a technical artifact. In a later analysis, HLA-associated TCR beta chains were found to be more clonally expanded and to have lower generation probabilities than equally common non-associated chains. In an earlier analysis of fewer than 750 of the donors, most TCR beta V segments were observed in productive rearrangements about 87% or about 30% of the time, broadly matching IMGT annotations. At a false discovery rate of 0.05, a later analysis linked 16,000 or so TCR beta sequences to specific HLA alleles. Presence/absence analyses assumed roughly uniform sequencing depth across donors, an assumption that may not hold. Some IMGT-functional V segments, including TRBV6-2 and TRBV6-3, could not be distinguished by the 87-base-pair reads and were therefore excluded. When HLA alleles, especially DR and DQ, strongly co-occurred, attributing TCR associations to individual alleles was difficult. A later genetic analysis associated a missense DCLRE1C variant with V-gene and J-gene trimming of TCR beta chains, and an independent cohort replicated the association. CMV serostatus was the only immune exposure information available for the cohort. The earlier analysis of some 560 of the donors excluded roughly 17 rarely observed V segments, including chromosome 9 orphons, because counts were too low.

Sequenced material: PBMCs. This TCR was sampled from a girl aged 10 to 17 in good health and CMV-seropositive. The sequence links TRBV7-2 to TRBJ2-7; 7 middle bases align to TRBD1. The DNA reads as follows: TGTGCCAGCAGCTTAGGGGGACCGACAGGGAACGAGCAGTACTTC. The translation is CASSLGGPTGNEQYF. Where the CDR3 stops, the reference TRBV7-2 and TRBJ2-7 genes take over; the full variable domain is GAGVSQSPSNKVTEKGKDVELRCDPISGHTALYWYRQSLGQGLEFLIYFQGNSAPDKSGLPSDRFSAERTGGSVSTLTIQRTQQEDSAVYLCASSLGGPTGNEQYFGPGTRLTVT.